The T cell receptor beta chain described here comes from a study of T cell changes during pregnancy in multiple sclerosis. Data came from immunoSEQ multiplex PCR; TCRdb stores just in-frame clones and leaves some out. The table has about 42,000 clones, 80% to 95% seen once; the top ten hold just under 0.5%. The specimen was CD4+ T cells from peripheral blood mononuclear cells, collected in the second trimester of pregnancy. The TCR originated in a female donor in good health, enrolled as a control in a pregnancy study.

As DNA, the CDR3 is TGTGCCATCAGTGAGTCGAAGGACAGGTTAAGCAATCAGCCCCAGCATTTT. It specifies CAISESKDRLSNQPQHF. The chain joins TRBV10-3 to TRBJ1-5, with 7 bases matching TRBD1. The CDR3 runs to 17 residues. After removal of 0 bases from V and 1 base from J, the junction contained 6 bases not matched to a gene. Germline V gene sequence: CDR1 ENHRY, CDR2 SYGVKD.